This T cell receptor (beta chain) was captured by sequencing in a study of cytomegalovirus exposure and HLA in healthy donors. Study-wide background: The approximately 110 validation repertoires used a platform that matched the one used for the 500 to 700 first-cohort repertoires, as a later analysis reported.

Some clones are missing from TCRdb's copy, which holds only in-frame ones; the method was immunoSEQ multiplex PCR. This repertoire shows about 160,000 clones, about 90% found once; its top ten account for 3% to 3.5%. In the case of this clone: Its target is unknown.

It was the roughly 120-subject validation cohort, separate from the approximately 620-subject first cohort, to which the donors belonged. The study's findings and limits: It was found in a later analysis that first-cohort TCR clusters tended to co-occur in the 100 to 150 validation repertoires. Through in vitro validation, three CMV-associated chains were shown to be specific for CMV antigens.

This clonotype originated in a young woman in good health and CMV-seropositive. Sequencing was carried out using PBMCs.

The CDR3 sequence is CASSLRGHYEQYF. The CDR3 nucleotides read TGTGCCAGCAGTCTCAGGGGCCACTACGAGCAGTACTTC. This rearrangement joins TRBV28 to TRBJ2-7, with a possible D match to TRBD1 (6 bases). The CDR3 contains 13 residues. The V gene lost 5 bases and the J gene lost 3 bases, with 11 bases spanning the gap. Per the germline V gene, CDR1 is MDHEN and CDR2 is SYDVKM.